The TCR beta chain under discussion was sequenced for a study of blood T cell repertoires in COVID-19. The wider study: Whether acute or convalescent, the COVID-19 samples came from the United States, Italy and Spain. From T cells, B-cell-depleted T cells, or PBMCs came the material, which was cDNA or gDNA.

As processed by the authors: Amplifying reference gene primers gave estimates of nucleated cell counts. Produced via immunoSEQ multiplex PCR; TCRdb's table is partial and in-frame only. V and J calls plus clone size are reproduced from that table; the DNA served to infer D and trimming. Counted here are about 280,000 clones, 88% occurring once; the ten biggest clones make up more than 7.5%. The ends lost 0 bases at V and 5 bases at J; junction bases unmatched: 5. The CDR3 has 15 amino acids. Per the germline V gene, CDR1 is SGHRS and CDR2 is YFSETQ. This chain links TRBV5-1 with TRBJ1-5, with 7 bases aligning to TRBD1. Sample: peripheral blood. The source is a man between 18 and 29 years old with active or convalescent COVID-19. The CDR3 DNA follows: TGCGCCAGCAGCTTGGAGGGGGCGGCAGATCAGCCCCAGCATTTT. Its protein product is CASSLEGAADQPQHF.